This is a list of T cell receptor beta chains from one sample in a study of CD8+ T cells in alopecia areata. The method was immunoSEQ multiplex PCR; TCRdb's version includes in-frame clones alone and lacks a portion of them. Of 130,000 to 150,000 clones detected, approximately 85% appear once; the ten largest clones hold 25%. The sample in question was CD8+ T cells sorted from blood, obtained at week 4, from a patient treated with tofacitinib. The receptors stem from a human donor with alopecia areata. Both conserved end residues are part of each CDR3. The D gene is left open where the match is weak. Not every row has a clone size; where given, it reads once, few, many or a size class.

length: 13
D: -
size: -
J: TRBJ2-2
V: TRBV9
CDR3: CASSPEGAGELFF
DNA: TGTGCCAGCAGCCCAGAAGGTGCCGGGGAGCTGTTTTTT

length: 14
D: -
size: -
J: TRBJ2-7
V: TRBV21-1
CDR3: CASKQRGQYYEQYF
DNA: TGTGCCAGCAAGCAGAGGGGGCAATACTACGAGCAGTACTTC

length: 12
D: -
size: -
J: TRBJ2-7
V: TRBV4-1
CDR3: CASSQGDDEQYF
DNA: TGCGCCAGCAGCCAGGGTGACGACGAGCAGTACTTC

length: 13
D: -
size: -
J: TRBJ2-3
V: TRBV5-5
CDR3: CASSSLGEDTQYF
DNA: TGTGCCAGCAGCTCACTGGGGGAGGATACGCAGTATTTT

length: 18
D: -
size: -
J: TRBJ2-1
V: TRBV12-5
CDR3: CASGSSLAGTGYYNEQFF
DNA: TGTGCTAGTGGTTCCTCGCTAGCAGGGACGGGCTACTACAATGAGCAGTTCTTC

length: 14
D: -
size: -
J: TRBJ2-7
V: TRBV7-6
CDR3: CASSPQQGRTEQYF
DNA: TGTGCCAGCAGCCCCCAACAGGGGAGGACCGAGCAGTACTTC

length: 18
D: -
size: once
J: TRBJ2-3
V: TRBV4-3
CDR3: CASSQDPTAGASTDTQYF
DNA: TGCGCCAGCAGCCAAGACCCCACGGCGGGGGCCAGCACAGATACGCAGTATTTT

length: 15
D: -
size: -
J: TRBJ1-2
V: TRBV7-8
CDR3: CASSAEQGVDDGYTF
DNA: TGTGCCAGCAGCGCCGAACAGGGAGTCGATGATGGCTACACCTTC

length: 11
D: -
size: -
J: TRBJ2-2
V: TRBV29-1
CDR3: CSVQGTGELFF
DNA: TGCAGCGTTCAGGGCACCGGGGAGCTGTTTTTT

length: 14
D: -
size: -
J: TRBJ1-3
V: TRBV6-5
CDR3: CASSLSRVGNTIYF
DNA: TGTGCCAGCAGCCTGTCGAGGGTAGGAAACACCATATATTTT

length: 16
D: TRBD2
size: few
J: TRBJ2-1
V: TRBV9
CDR3: CASSLLAGGLRNEQFF
DNA: TGTGCCAGCAGCCTGCTAGCGGGGGGCCTTAGGAATGAGCAGTTCTTC

length: 14
D: TRBD1
size: once
J: TRBJ2-7
V: TRBV5-4
CDR3: CASSLWDRGNEQYF
DNA: TGTGCCAGCAGCTTGTGGGACAGGGGCAACGAGCAGTACTTC

length: 12
D: -
size: -
J: TRBJ2-1
V: TRBV5-1
CDR3: CASSGVGNEQFF
DNA: TGCGCCAGCTCGGGGGTAGGCAATGAGCAGTTCTTC

length: 12
D: -
size: once
J: TRBJ2-7
V: TRBV7-9
CDR3: CASSHSSYEQYF
DNA: TGTGCCAGCAGCCATTCATCCTACGAGCAGTACTTC

length: 14
D: -
size: -
J: TRBJ1-5
V: TRBV7-6
CDR3: CASSPGRTNQPQHF
DNA: TGTGCCAGCAGCCCGGGACGGACCAATCAGCCCCAGCATTTT